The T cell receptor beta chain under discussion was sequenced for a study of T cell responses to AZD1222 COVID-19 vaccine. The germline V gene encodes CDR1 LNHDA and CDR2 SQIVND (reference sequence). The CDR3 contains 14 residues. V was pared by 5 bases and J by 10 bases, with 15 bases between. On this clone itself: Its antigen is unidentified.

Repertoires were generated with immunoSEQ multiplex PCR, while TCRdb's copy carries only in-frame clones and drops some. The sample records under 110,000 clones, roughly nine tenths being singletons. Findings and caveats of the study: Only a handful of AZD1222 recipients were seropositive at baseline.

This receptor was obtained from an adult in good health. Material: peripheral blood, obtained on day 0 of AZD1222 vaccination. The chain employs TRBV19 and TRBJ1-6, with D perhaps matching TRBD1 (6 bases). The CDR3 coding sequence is TGTGCCAGTAGTCACCGGGACATCGGGTCACCCCTCCACTTT. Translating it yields CASSHRDIGSPLHF.